These T cell receptor beta chains were read from a single sample in a study of identical twins. TCRdb re-called the 5' RACE reads through MiXCR, storing one row per CDR3 protein. The sample has about 700,000 distinct CDR3 sequences, over 5% seen once. The sequenced sample consisted of naive T cells sorted from blood. The receptors originated from a man younger than 35 in good health. Both conserved end residues are part of each CDR3. D genes are given only for firm matches. Rows give clone size only sometimes, using once, few, many, or a class for an expanded clone.

J gene	D gene	clone size	V gene	CDR3 DNA	CDR3 protein
TRBJ1-1	-	few	TRBV27	TGTGCCAGCAGTTTTTTCTCAGGGGCCGGGACTGAAGCTTTCTTT	CASSFFSGAGTEAFF
TRBJ2-1	-	many	TRBV2	TGTGCCAGCAGTGTCGGGGCCTACAATGAGCAGTTCTTC	CASSVGAYNEQFF
TRBJ1-2	-	many	TRBV20-1	TGCAGTGCTAAAAGGACAGACTTTTATGGCTACACCTTC	CSAKRTDFYGYTF
TRBJ1-2	-	few	TRBV7-9	TGTGCCAGCAGCTTAGGCGGAGGAGAAACCTTC	CASSLGGGETF
TRBJ1-1	-	-	TRBV19	TGTGCCAGTAGTATTACGGGATGGGACACTGAAGCTTTCTTT	CASSITGWDTEAFF
TRBJ2-1	TRBD2	few	TRBV20-1	TGCAGTGCTCCCCCGCAAGCGGGAGAGGGGTCCTACAATGAGCAGTTCTTC	CSAPPQAGEGSYNEQFF
TRBJ2-3	TRBD2	few	TRBV7-2	TGTGCCAGCACCAAAGACGGGGGGACAGATACGCAGTATTTT	CASTKDGGTDTQYF
TRBJ2-5	-	-	TRBV11-3	TGTGCCAGCAGCTACCGAACACAGCCGGAGACCCAGTACTTC	CASSYRTQPETQYF
TRBJ1-4	TRBD1	many	TRBV12-3/TRBV12-4	TGTGCCAGCAGTTTAGACCGGGACAGGGCTGAAAAACTGTTTTTT	CASSLDRDRAEKLFF
TRBJ1-3	-	few	TRBV4-1	TGCGCCAGCAGCCAAGATGGAGGGGACACCATATATTTT	CASSQDGGDTIYF
TRBJ1-5	-	few	TRBV6-2/TRBV6-3	TGTGCCAGCAGTTACTCTCAGGGGTTGGATCAGCCCCAGCATTTT	CASSYSQGLDQPQHF
TRBJ1-1	-	many	TRBV15	TGTGCCACCAGCAGAGGTGTTACCCCGGGAGCTTTCTTT	CATSRGVTPGAFF
TRBJ1-1	-	many	TRBV9	TGTGCCAGCAGCGTATCTCCAGCTACGAACACTGAAGCTTTCTTT	CASSVSPATNTEAFF
TRBJ1-4	TRBD1	-	TRBV7-9	TGTGCCAGCAGCTCGGACAGGTTTGCAACTAATGAAAAACTGTTTTTT	CASSSDRFATNEKLFF
TRBJ2-2	TRBD2	few	TRBV14	TGTGCCAGCAGCCAAGATCCCGCGGGAGGAAGGACCGGGGAGCTGTTTTTT	CASSQDPAGGRTGELFF
TRBJ2-3	TRBD2	many	TRBV10-3	TGTGCCATCAGTGAGTCTGCGGGAGGGCCCACAGATACGCAGTATTTT	CAISESAGGPTDTQYF
TRBJ2-1	-	few	TRBV6-6	TGTGCCACCGTGACGAATTCCTACAATGAGCAGTTCTTC	CATVTNSYNEQFF